This entry features one TCR beta chain sequence. The data were obtained in a study of regulatory T cells in long-lasting Graves disease. Assembly of TCR beta libraries relied on iRepertoire HTBI primers together with Arm-PCR of CDR3 regions. TCRdb called the multiplex PCR reads again in MiXCR, with one record for every CDR3 protein. Among roughly 320,000 distinct CDR3 sequences, approximately 15% were seen once, and the ten largest hold roughly 29%. As to time point: newly diagnosed GD, antithyroid drugs for less than 3 months. From PBMCs, RNA was extracted and then used to make the TCR library. The same data also went into a second study, on T cells in Graves' hyperthyroidism and ophthalmopathy.

This TCR was sampled from a man aged 35-49 years with Graves disease. The sample in question was peripheral blood mononuclear cells (PBMCs), obtained at new diagnosis, from a patient treated with antithyroid drugs.

The CDR3 reads CAISVGPENSPLHF. The CDR3 bases are TGTGCCATCAGTGTAGGGCCAGAAAATTCACCCCTCCACTTT. The chain couples TRBV10-3 to TRBJ1-6; D gene unclear. The CDR3 totals 14 residues. Germline V gene sequence: CDR1 ENHRY, CDR2 SYGVKD. V lost 4 bases, J lost 7 bases, and 11 bases lay in between.